Listed here are 26 T cell receptor beta chains from one sample, sequenced in a study of shared clonotypes between healthy human individuals. Produced via immunoSEQ multiplex PCR; TCRdb's table is partial and in-frame only. The sample consists of some 550,000 clones, approximately 97% of them appearing once. Sequencing used naive CD4+ T cells sorted from blood. Subset specified: CD45RA+ positively selected. The receptors come from a woman aged 25 to 45 in good health.

CDR3 DNA: TGTGCCAGCAGGGCAGGGGGGAGGTCCATGAACACTGAAGCTTTCTTT. Residues: CASRAGGRSMNTEAFF. This chain uses TRBV7-9 with TRBJ1-1; 7 nucleotides align to TRBD1. The CDR3 is 16 amino acids. Trimming took 6 bases from V and 0 from J; bases not matched to a gene: 10. Germline CDR1 SEHNR, CDR2 FQNEAQ (reference sequence).

This chain links TRBV28 with TRBJ1-5; 8 bases are a match to TRBD1. This CDR3 contains 14 residues. V gave up 5 bases and J gave up 7 bases; unmatched junction bases: 7. Per the germline V gene, CDR1 is MDHEN and CDR2 is SYDVKM. The CDR3 here is CASSPRGLGQPQHF. The CDR3 region has the DNA TGTGCCAGCAGTCCCAGGGGGCTCGGGCAGCCCCAGCATTTT. The full variable domain, in which reference TRBV28 and TRBJ1-5 provide the parts outside the CDR3, is DVKVTQSSRYLVKRTGEKVFLECVQDMDHENMFWYRQDPGLGLRLIYFSYDVKMKEKGDIPEGYSVSREKKERFSLILESASTNQTSMYLCASSPRGLGQPQHFGDGTRLSIL.

The chain carries TRBV7-2 and TRBJ2-5; no clear D gene. The J call may be wrong; the DNA end is better matched by TRBJ2-7. This CDR3 is 12 amino acids long. Germline assignment: CDR1 SGHTA and CDR2 FQGNSA. The CDR3 DNA follows: TGTGCCAGCAGCCCCAGCAACTACGAGCAGTACTTC. Protein product: CASSPSNYEQYF.

J is TRBJ1-4 and V is TRBV4-1; D is unresolved. Trimming removed 4 bases from V and 6 bases from J, with 21 bases in between. The germline V gene has CDR1 MGHRA and CDR2 YSYEKL. The CDR3 has 17 residues. Here the CDR3 DNA reads TGCGCCAGCAGCCCACCCGGCCCAAGGGCTGCAGATGAAAAACTGTTTTTT. Residues: CASSPPGPRAADEKLFF.

The chain recombines TRBV28 with TRBJ2-2, with TRBD2 as a possible D gene (5 bases). Germline CDR1 is MDHEN and CDR2 is SYDVKM. The CDR3 sequence is 17 residues long. Trimming shortened V by 5 bases and J by 2 bases, and 18 bases separated the two germline ends. The CDR3 is CASSPRKARGNTGELFF. For the CDR3, the DNA is TGTGCCAGCAGTCCCCGGAAAGCACGGGGTAACACCGGGGAGCTGTTTTTT.

The chain links TRBV11-3 to TRBJ2-1; TRBD2 matches 10 bases. Germline V lookup: CDR1 SGHNT, CDR2 YENEEA. Trimming at V came to 5 bases and at J to 7 bases, leaving 14 bases not matched to a gene. The CDR3 has 17 residues. CDR3 region: CASSPNLVAGGNNEQFF. CDR3 nucleotide sequence: TGTGCCAGCAGCCCCAACCTCGTAGCGGGAGGTAATAATGAGCAGTTCTTC.

This rearrangement joins TRBV19 to TRBJ1-5; the D is unclear. Per the germline V gene, CDR1 is LNHDA and CDR2 is SQIVND (reference sequence). The length of the CDR3 is 15 residues. V was pared by 5 bases and J by 0 bases, with 11 bases between. Here the CDR3 reads CASSSDEYSNQPQHF. The CDR3 DNA reads as TGTGCCAGTAGTTCCGACGAGTATAGCAATCAGCCCCAGCATTTT.

Notes on this clone: The sample holds other DNA sequences that translate to the same CDR3. The chain carries TRBV7-9 and TRBJ1-1, with 9 positions matching TRBD1. Germline assignment: CDR1 SEHNR and CDR2 FQNEAQ (reference sequence). This CDR3 is built from 14 residues. V shed 5 bases and J 1 base; nucleotides not matched to a gene: 2. The CDR3 DNA is TGTGCCAGCAGCCCGGGACAGGGGAACACTGAAGCTTTCTTT. Its translation is CASSPGQGNTEAFF.

The chain is built from TRBV27 and TRBJ2-7; TRBD2 aligns across 7 bases. Germline V CDR1 and CDR2: MNHEY, SMNVEV (reference sequence). J lost 1 base, V lost 5 bases, and 14 bases had no gene match. The CDR3 spans 17 residues. CDR3 nucleotide sequence: TGTGCCAGCAGTCCAGGGATTGGGGGAGGGCCTTCCTACGAGCAGTACTTC. Residues: CASSPGIGGGPSYEQYF.

The chain combines TRBV4-1 with TRBJ2-7; D is perhaps TRBD2 (6 bases). The CDR3 runs 12 residues. V lost 1 base, J lost 6 bases, and 7 bases lay in between. Germline V gives CDR1 MGHRA, CDR2 YSYEKL. CDR3 in DNA: TGCGCCAGCAGCCAAGCAGCGGGCGAGCAGTACTTC. It translates to CASSQAAGEQYF.

The genes are TRBV28 and TRBJ2-3; 9 nucleotides agree with TRBD2. In germline, CDR1 is MDHEN, CDR2 SYDVKM. The CDR3 has 15 amino acids. Trimming at V came to 7 bases and at J to 4 bases, leaving 9 bases not matched to a gene. The CDR3 DNA follows: TGTGCCAGCACCTTAGCGGGAGCCAAGGCAGATACGCAGTATTTT. Protein product: CASTLAGAKADTQYF.

The chain employs TRBV7-2 and TRBJ2-1; 9 bases map to TRBD1. The germline V gene has CDR1 SGHTA and CDR2 FQGNSA. The CDR3 contains 17 residues. V gave up 2 bases and J gave up 3 bases; unmatched junction bases: 8. The CDR3 here is CASSLSHGQGIYNEQFF. DNA for the CDR3: TGTGCCAGCAGCTTAAGTCATGGACAGGGGATCTACAATGAGCAGTTCTTC.

The chain uses TRBV27 and TRBJ2-3, with 8 nucleotides matching TRBD2. From germline, CDR1 is MNHEY and CDR2 SMNVEV (reference sequence). The CDR3 has 14 residues. V shed 5 bases and J 5 bases; nucleotides not matched to a gene: 6. The CDR3 nucleotides read TGTGCCAGCAGTCAGCGGGAGTACGGAGATACGCAGTATTTT. This encodes CASSQREYGDTQYF.

The chain carries TRBV27 and TRBJ2-6; 7 positions agree with TRBD1. The CDR3 is made up of 16 amino acids. Trimming took 5 bases from V and 0 from J; bases not matched to a gene: 4. Germline values: CDR1 MNHEY, CDR2 SMNVEV (reference sequence). The CDR3 DNA reads TGTGCCAGCAGTAAGACAGGGAGCTCTGGGGCCAACGTCCTGACTTTC. Translation: CASSKTGSSGANVLTF.

The gene calls are TRBV7-2 and TRBJ2-5; D possibly corresponds to TRBD1 (6 bases). Germline V gene data show CDR1 as SGHTA and CDR2 as FQGNSA. There are 15 residues in the CDR3. Between the trimmed V and J ends, which lost 1 base and 5 bases, there was a span of 14 bases. The CDR3 loop reads CASSLVAGVWETQYF. The CDR3 DNA reads TGTGCCAGCAGCTTAGTGGCAGGGGTGTGGGAGACCCAGTACTTC.

This chain links TRBV20-1 with TRBJ1-1, with unresolved D. V was cut by 7 bases and J by 1 base, with 7 bases left in between. The germline V gene has CDR1 DFQATT and CDR2 SNEGSKA (reference sequence). This CDR3 region has 11 residues. CDR3: CSVSRNTEAFF. The CDR3 nucleotides read TGCAGTGTCTCAAGGAACACTGAAGCTTTCTTT.

This sequence joins TRBV18 and TRBJ2-7, with D possibly called TRBD1 or TRBD2 (5 bases each). Trimming shortened V by 3 bases and J by 4 bases, and 16 bases separated the two germline ends. CDR1 and CDR2 from the germline V gene are KGHSH and LQKENI. The CDR3 totals 15 residues. DNA of the CDR3: TGTGCCAGCTCACCGGAGGACCAGTGGGGGTACGAGCAGTACTTC. This sequence encodes CASSPEDQWGYEQYF.

The chain recombines TRBV29-1 with TRBJ2-5; D not certain. CDR1 SQVTM and CDR2 ANQGSEA come from the germline V gene. V was pared by 8 bases and J by 2 bases, with 12 bases between. This CDR3 contains 12 residues. The CDR3 bases are TGCAGCTGCCGGCGCGGTCAAGAGACCCAGTACTTC. Translating it yields CSCRRGQETQYF.

This chain links TRBV28 with TRBJ1-5; D uncertain. Germline assignment: CDR1 MDHEN and CDR2 SYDVKM. V gave up 7 bases and J gave up 1 base, with 11 bases separating them. This CDR3 comprises 14 residues. CDR3 sequence: CASKGLSSNQPQHF. In nucleotides, the CDR3 is TGTGCCAGCAAGGGTCTCTCAAGCAATCAGCCCCAGCATTTT.

The V and J genes are TRBV18 and TRBJ2-1; possibly TRBD1 for D (6 bases). The V gene's germline CDR1 is KGHSH and CDR2 LQKENI. Trimming removed 2 bases at V and 4 bases at J, with 9 bases between. The CDR3 runs to 14 residues. The CDR3 DNA reads as TGTGCCAGCTCACCAACAGGGCGATACAATGAGCAGTTCTTC. Amino acid sequence: CASSPTGRYNEQFF.

The chain employs TRBV18 and TRBJ2-3; a possible D gene is TRBD1 (6 bases). The V end lost 3 bases, the J end lost 5 bases, and 15 bases lay between the germline ends. Germline CDR1 KGHSH, CDR2 LQKENI. CDR3 size: 15 residues. CDR3 bases: TGTGCCAGCTCACCTAACACAGGGCCCCGAGATACGCAGTATTTT. It codes for CASSPNTGPRDTQYF.

The rearrangement joins TRBV7-9 to TRBJ2-1; D gene unclear. The CDR3 covers 16 residues. Trimming shortened V by 1 base and J by 6 bases, and 16 bases separated the two germline ends. Germline-derived CDR1 and CDR2 are SEHNR and FQNEAQ (reference sequence). The CDR3 here is CASSLVILDLGNEQFF. Written as DNA, the CDR3 is TGTGCCAGCAGCTTAGTTATTTTGGATCTGGGCAATGAGCAGTTCTTC. The variable domain in full, with the rest retrieved from reference TRBV7-9 and TRBJ2-1, is DTGVSQNPRHKITKRGQNVTFRCDPISEHNRLYWYRQTLGQGPEFLTYFQNEAQLEKSRLLSDRFSAERPKGSFSTLEIQRTEQGDSAMYLCASSLVILDLGNEQFFGPGTRLTVL.

This clone was counted once. The genes are TRBV7-9 and TRBJ2-7; 9 nucleotides line up with TRBD2. In germline, CDR1 is SEHNR, CDR2 FQNEAQ (reference sequence). The CDR3 runs to 15 residues. The V gene end was trimmed by 4 bases and the J gene end by 6 bases; junction bases not matched to a gene: 10. In nucleotides, the CDR3 is TGTGCCAGCAGCTCCACGGGCGGGAGGGCCTTCGAGCAGTACTTC. This codes for CASSSTGGRAFEQYF.

The DNA for the CDR3 is TGTGCCAGTGGACTAGCGGGAGGGCCTATCGGGGAGCTGTTTTTT. Translating gives CASGLAGGPIGELFF. V is TRBV28 and J is TRBJ2-2, with 15 bases that match TRBD2. CDR1 and CDR2 (germline): MDHEN, SYDVKM. Trimming removed 9 bases from V and 7 bases from J; junction bases left unmatched: 6. This CDR3 contains 15 residues.

This clone appeared a single time. V and J are TRBV10-1 and TRBJ2-7; D remains ambiguous. The CDR3 has 15 residues. Deletions cut 0 bases from V and 3 bases from J, with 12 bases between. Per germline, CDR1 WNHNN and CDR2 SYGVQD (reference sequence). The CDR3 protein is CASSESIWGNYEQYF. The CDR3 region has the DNA TGCGCCAGCAGTGAGTCGATTTGGGGAAACTACGAGCAGTACTTC.

The rearrangement joins TRBV11-2 to TRBJ2-1, with 12 bases fitting TRBD2. CDR1 is SGHAT, CDR2 FQNNGV, per germline. CDR3 length: 17 residues. V lost 5 bases, J lost 3 bases, and 8 bases stayed unmatched. The CDR3 is CASSLMTSGSVYNEQFF. CDR3 in DNA: TGTGCCAGCAGCCTCATGACTAGCGGGAGTGTCTACAATGAGCAGTTCTTC.